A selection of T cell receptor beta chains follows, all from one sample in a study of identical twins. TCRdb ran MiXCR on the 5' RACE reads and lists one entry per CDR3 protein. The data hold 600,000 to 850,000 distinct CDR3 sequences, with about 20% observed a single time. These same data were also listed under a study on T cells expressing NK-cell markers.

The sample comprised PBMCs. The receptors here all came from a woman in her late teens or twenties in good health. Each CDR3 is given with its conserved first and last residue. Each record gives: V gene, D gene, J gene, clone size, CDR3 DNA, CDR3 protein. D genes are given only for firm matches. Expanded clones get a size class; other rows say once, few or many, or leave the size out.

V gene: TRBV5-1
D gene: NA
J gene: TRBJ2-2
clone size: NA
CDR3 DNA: TGCGCCAGCAGCTTGTGGCAGATCACCACCGGGGAGCTGTTTTTT
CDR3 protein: CASSLWQITTGELFF

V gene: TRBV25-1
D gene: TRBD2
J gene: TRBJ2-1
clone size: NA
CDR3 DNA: TGTGCCAGCAGTGTCGGGACGGGACTAGGATCCTACAATGAGCAGTTCTTC
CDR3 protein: CASSVGTGLGSYNEQFF

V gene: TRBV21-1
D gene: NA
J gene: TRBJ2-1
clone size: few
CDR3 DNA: TGTGCCAGCAGCAAGTCTAGCGGGTCGTTCAATGAGCAGTTCTTC
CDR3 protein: CASSKSSGSFNEQFF

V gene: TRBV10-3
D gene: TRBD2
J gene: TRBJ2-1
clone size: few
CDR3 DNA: TGTGCCATCAGCTTAAGCGGGAGGACTTACAATGAGCAGTTCTTC
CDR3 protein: CAISLSGRTYNEQFF

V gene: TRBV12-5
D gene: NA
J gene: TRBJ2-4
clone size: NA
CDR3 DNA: TGTGCTAGTGGTTTAGGGGCGGTAGCCAAAAACATTCAGTACTTC
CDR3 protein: CASGLGAVAKNIQYF

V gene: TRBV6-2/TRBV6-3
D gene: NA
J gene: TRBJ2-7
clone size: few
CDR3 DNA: TGTGCCAGCGGACAGCCCTACTACGAGCAGTACTTC
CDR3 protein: CASGQPYYEQYF

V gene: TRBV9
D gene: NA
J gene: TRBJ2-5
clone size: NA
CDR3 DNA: TGTGCCAGCAGCGTAGCTGGGGGATCCGTGACCCAGTACTTC
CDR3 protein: CASSVAGGSVTQYF

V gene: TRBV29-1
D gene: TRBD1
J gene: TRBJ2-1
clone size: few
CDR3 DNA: TGCAGCGCATCCCAGGGGGACTCCTACAATGAGCAGTTCTTC
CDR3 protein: CSASQGDSYNEQFF

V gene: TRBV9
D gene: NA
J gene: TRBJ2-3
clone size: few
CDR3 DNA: TGTGCCAGCAGCGTAGGGGTTGGGGCGGATACGCAGTATTTT
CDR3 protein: CASSVGVGADTQYF

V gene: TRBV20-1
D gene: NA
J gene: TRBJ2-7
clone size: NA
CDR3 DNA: TGCAGTGTTGCCGGAAGCTCCTACGAGCAGTACTTC
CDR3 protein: CSVAGSSYEQYF

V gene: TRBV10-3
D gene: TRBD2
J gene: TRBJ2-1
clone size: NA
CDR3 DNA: TGTGCCATCAGTGAGTTCTCTAGCGGGATAGGTGAGCAGTTCTTC
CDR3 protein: CAISEFSSGIGEQFF

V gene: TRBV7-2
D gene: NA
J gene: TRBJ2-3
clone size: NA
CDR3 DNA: TGTGCCAGCAGACCGGGAGTTGGGGATACGCAGTATTTT
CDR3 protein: CASRPGVGDTQYF

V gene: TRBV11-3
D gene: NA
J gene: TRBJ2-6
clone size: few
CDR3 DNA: TGTGCCAGCACCCCTGGGGCCAACGTCCTGACTTTC
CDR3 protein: CASTPGANVLTF

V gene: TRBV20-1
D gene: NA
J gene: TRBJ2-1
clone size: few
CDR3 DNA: TGCAGTGCTAGAGAAAGGGGCGCTTATGTCCATGAGCAGTTCTTC
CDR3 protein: CSARERGAYVHEQFF

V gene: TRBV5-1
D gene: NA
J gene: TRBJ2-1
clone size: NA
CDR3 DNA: TGCGCCAGCGCTTCCGGCGACAACTCCTACAATGAGCAGTTCTTC
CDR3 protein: CASASGDNSYNEQFF

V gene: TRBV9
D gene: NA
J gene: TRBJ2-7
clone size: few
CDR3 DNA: TGTGCCAGCAGCGCCTGGGGTCAGGGCTACGAGCAGTACTTC
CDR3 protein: CASSAWGQGYEQYF